This T cell receptor beta chain was sequenced in a study of identical twins. Findings of the study overall: Fewer insertions were carried by abundant cord blood beta clonotypes, but none was seen in memory repertoires. In zero-insertion analyses, partial confounding could arise from invariant MAIT and iNKT cells.

Trimming took off 4 bases at V and 0 bases at J, with 9 bases between the two ends. CDR1 PRHDT and CDR2 FYEKMQ come from the germline V gene (reference sequence). This CDR3 spans 15 amino acids. TCRdb re-analysed the 5' RACE reads in MiXCR, keeping a single row per CDR3 protein. The table records fewer than 250,000 distinct CDR3 sequences, roughly 7.5% of them present only once. This clonotype appeared a few times. Its antigen is as yet unknown. These sequences were also reported in another study, on yellow fever vaccine responses in identical twins.

The sample consisted of CD8+ T cells sorted from blood. The receptor's source is a woman younger than 30 in good health. J is TRBJ2-2 and V is TRBV13; D unclear. The CDR3 is CASSSLTANTGELFF. CDR3 DNA: TGTGCCAGCAGCTCCTTGACGGCGAACACCGGGGAGCTGTTTTTT.